This TCR beta chain was captured in a study of T-cell reconstitution after alpha-beta-depleted transplantation in children (dated by TCRdb to 2016 to 2017). A note on the overall study: T-cell immune reconstitution after TCRalphabeta/CD19-depleted allogeneic hematopoietic cell transplantation in children was quantitatively tracked in the study by means of TCR repertoire profiling.

To note about this clonotype: The antigen it recognizes is unknown. Per-nucleotide qualities are absent, and no much larger clonotype sits a single base away.

Trimming leaves V shorter by 6 bases and J shorter by 3 bases, with the junction holding 6 bases beyond the gene matches. From cysteine to phenylalanine, the CDR3 is 14 amino acids long. Just CDR3 DNA is preserved here, 42 bases in frame from base 1. Taken from the germline V gene, the CDR1 and CDR2 loops are MNHNS and SASEGT. The library was made by PCR. TCRdb lists the instrument as Illumina HiSeq 2500. Molecular barcoding was employed in the preparation of TCR libraries, with unique molecular identifiers being used to normalize TCRbeta repertoire quantification. The raw public reads went through TCRdb reprocessing: fastp at Q25, MiXCR clone calling, in-frame beta chains kept. Here each entry gathers all rows of one CDR3 protein and keeps the most common genes and DNA. Here the sample has roughly 610,000 distinct CDR3 sequences; more than 9% occur a single time. The biggest ten clones account for around 4% of the sample.

The sequencing used PBMCs from the stem cell graft donor, collected from the stem cell graft. Recombination linked TRBV6-1 to TRBJ2-7; 9 bases in between match TRBD1. This TCR was recovered from a human donor who donated a stem cell graft to a child with acute myeloid leukemia. Here the CDR3 is given as CASSKNRGHYEQYF. The DNA sequence is TGTGCCAGCAGCAAAAACAGGGGGCACTACGAGCAGTACTTC.